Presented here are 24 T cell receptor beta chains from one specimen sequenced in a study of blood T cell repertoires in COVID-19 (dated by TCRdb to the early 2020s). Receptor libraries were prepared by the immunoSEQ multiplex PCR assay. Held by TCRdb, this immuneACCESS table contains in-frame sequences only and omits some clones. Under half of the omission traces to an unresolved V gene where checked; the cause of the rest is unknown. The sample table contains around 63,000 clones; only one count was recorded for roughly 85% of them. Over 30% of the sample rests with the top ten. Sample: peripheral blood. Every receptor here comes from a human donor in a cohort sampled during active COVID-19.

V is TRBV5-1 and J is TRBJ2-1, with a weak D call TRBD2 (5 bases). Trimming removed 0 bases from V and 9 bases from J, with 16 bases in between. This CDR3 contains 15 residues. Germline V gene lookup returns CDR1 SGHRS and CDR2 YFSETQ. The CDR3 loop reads CASSLVSSLVSEQFF. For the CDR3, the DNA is TGCGCCAGCAGCTTGGTTTCTAGCCTCGTAAGTGAGCAGTTCTTC.

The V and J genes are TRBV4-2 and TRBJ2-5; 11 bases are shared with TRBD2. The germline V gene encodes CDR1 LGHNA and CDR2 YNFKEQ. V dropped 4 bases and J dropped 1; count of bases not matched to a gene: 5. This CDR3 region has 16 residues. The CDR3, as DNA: TGTGCCAGCAGCCGGGGGACTAGCGGCCCCCAAGAGACCCAGTACTTC. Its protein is CASSRGTSGPQETQYF.

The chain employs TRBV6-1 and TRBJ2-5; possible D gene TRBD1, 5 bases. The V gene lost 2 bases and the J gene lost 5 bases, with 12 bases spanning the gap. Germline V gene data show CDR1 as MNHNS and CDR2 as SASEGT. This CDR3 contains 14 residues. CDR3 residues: CASSEQGNRETQYF. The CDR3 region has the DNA TGTGCCAGCAGTGAACAGGGCAATCGGGAGACCCAGTACTTC.

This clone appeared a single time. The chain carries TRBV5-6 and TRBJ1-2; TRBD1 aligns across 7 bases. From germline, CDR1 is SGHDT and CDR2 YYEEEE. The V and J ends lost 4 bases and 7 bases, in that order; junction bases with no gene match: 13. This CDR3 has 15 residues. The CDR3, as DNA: TGTGCCAGCAGCCCTACTCCCTCAGGGGGTGTTGGCTACACCTTC. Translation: CASSPTPSGGVGYTF.

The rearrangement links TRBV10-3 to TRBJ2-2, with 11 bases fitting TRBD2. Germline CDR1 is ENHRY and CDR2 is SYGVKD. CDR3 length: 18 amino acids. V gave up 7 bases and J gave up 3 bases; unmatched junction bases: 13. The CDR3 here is CAINNLAGGLGDTGELFF. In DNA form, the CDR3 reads TGTGCCATCAATAATCTAGCGGGAGGTTTGGGAGACACCGGGGAGCTGTTTTTT.

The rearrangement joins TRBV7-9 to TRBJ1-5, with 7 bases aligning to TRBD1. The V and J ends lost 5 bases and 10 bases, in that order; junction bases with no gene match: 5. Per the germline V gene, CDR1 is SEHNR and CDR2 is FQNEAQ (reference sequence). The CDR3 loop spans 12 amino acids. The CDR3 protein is CASSQTGQPQHF. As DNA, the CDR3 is TGTGCCAGCAGCCAGACAGGGCAACCCCAGCATTTT.

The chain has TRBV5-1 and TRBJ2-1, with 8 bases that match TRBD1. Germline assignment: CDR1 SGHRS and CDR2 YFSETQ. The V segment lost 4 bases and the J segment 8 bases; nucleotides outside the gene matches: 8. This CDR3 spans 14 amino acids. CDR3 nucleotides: TGCGCCAGCAGCAACCAGGGGGCGGGCGATGAGCAGTTCTTC. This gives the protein CASSNQGAGDEQFF.

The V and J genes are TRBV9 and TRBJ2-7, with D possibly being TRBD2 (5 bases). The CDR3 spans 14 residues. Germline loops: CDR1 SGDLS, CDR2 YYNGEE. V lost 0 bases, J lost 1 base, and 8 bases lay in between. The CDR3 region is CASSVGGMSYEQYF. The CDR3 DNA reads TGTGCCAGCAGCGTAGGAGGGATGTCCTACGAGCAGTACTTC. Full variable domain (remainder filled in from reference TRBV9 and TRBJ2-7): DSGVTQTPKHLITATGQRVTLRCSPRSGDLSVYWYQQSLDQGLQFLIQYYNGEERAKGNILERFSAQQFPDLHSELNLSSLELGDSALYFCASSVGGMSYEQYFGPGTRLTVT.

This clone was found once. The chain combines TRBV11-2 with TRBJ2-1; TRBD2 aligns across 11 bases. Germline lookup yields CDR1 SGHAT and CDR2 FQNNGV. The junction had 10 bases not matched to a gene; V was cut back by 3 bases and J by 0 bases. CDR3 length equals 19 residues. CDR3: CASSFHSGTSGSSYNEQFF. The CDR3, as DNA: TGTGCCAGCAGCTTCCACTCCGGGACTAGCGGCAGCTCCTACAATGAGCAGTTCTTC.

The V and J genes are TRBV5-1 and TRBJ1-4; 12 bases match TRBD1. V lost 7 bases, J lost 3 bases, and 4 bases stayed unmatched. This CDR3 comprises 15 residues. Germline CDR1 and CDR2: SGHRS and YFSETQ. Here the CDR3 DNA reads TGCGCCAGCCGGGACAGGGGGCTCCCTAATGAAAAACTGTTTTTT. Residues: CASRDRGLPNEKLFF.

DNA of the CDR3: TGTGCCACCAGCAGAGAGGGCAGTAATTCACCCCTCCACTTT. The encoded protein is CATSREGSNSPLHF. The rearrangement uses TRBV15 and TRBJ1-6, with D unclear. This CDR3 comprises 14 residues. V shed 0 bases and J shed 6 bases, with 6 bases lying between them. Germline CDR1 is LNHNV and CDR2 is YYDKDF (reference sequence).

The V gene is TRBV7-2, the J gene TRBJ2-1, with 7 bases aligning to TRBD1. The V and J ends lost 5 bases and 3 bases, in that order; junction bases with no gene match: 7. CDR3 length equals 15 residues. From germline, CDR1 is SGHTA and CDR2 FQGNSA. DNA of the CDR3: TGTGCCAGCAGCCCAGGACAGGCACACTACAATGAGCAGTTCTTC. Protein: CASSPGQAHYNEQFF.

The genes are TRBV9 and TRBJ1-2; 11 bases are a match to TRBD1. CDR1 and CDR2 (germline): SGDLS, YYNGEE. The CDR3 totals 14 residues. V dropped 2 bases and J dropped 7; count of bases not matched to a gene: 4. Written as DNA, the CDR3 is TGTGCCAGCAGCGTCACCGGGACAGGGGGTGGCTACACCTTC. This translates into CASSVTGTGGGYTF.

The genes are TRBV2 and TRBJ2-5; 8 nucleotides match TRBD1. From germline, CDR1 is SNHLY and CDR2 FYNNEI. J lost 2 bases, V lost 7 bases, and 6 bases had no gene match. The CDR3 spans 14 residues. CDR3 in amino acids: CASTSRGRQETQYF. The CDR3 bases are TGTGCCAGCACGAGCAGGGGGCGGCAAGAGACCCAGTACTTC.

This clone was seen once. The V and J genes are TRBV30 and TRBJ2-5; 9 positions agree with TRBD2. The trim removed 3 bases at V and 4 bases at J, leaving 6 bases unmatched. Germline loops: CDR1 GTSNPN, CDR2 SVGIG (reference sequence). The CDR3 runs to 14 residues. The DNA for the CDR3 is TGTGCCTGGAGCTTTCTTAGCGGGGGAGAGACCCAGTACTTC. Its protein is CAWSFLSGGETQYF. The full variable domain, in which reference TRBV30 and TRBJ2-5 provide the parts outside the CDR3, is SQTIHQWPATLVQPVGSPLSLECTVEGTSNPNLYWYRQAAGRGLQLLFYSVGIGQISSEVPQNLSASRPQDRQFILSSKKLLLSDSGFYLCAWSFLSGGETQYFGPGTRLLVL.

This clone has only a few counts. Here the CDR3 reads CASSLSGGRTSYEQYF. The DNA for the CDR3 is TGTGCCAGCAGTTTATCAGGCGGGAGGACCTCCTACGAGCAGTACTTC. This chain uses TRBV27 with TRBJ2-7, with 8 bases lining up with TRBD2. Germline-derived CDR1 and CDR2 are MNHEY and SMNVEV (reference sequence). V lost 0 bases and J lost 0; bases outside the gene matches: 4. The CDR3 spans 16 residues.

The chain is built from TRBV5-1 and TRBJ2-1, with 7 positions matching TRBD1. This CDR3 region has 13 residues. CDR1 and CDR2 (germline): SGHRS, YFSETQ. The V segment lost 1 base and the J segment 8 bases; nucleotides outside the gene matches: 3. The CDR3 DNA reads TGCGCCAGCAGCTTGACAGGGGTGGATGAGCAGTTCTTC. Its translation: CASSLTGVDEQFF.

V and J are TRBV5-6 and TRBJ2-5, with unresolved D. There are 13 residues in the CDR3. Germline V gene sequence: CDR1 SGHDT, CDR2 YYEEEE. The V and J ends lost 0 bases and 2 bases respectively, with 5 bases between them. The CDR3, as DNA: TGTGCCAGCAGCTTGGAACTACAAGAGACCCAGTACTTC. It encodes CASSLELQETQYF. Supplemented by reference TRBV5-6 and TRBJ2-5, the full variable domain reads DAGVTQSPTHLIKTRGQQVTLRCSPKSGHDTVSWYQQALGQGPQFIFQYYEEEERQRGNFPDRFSGHQFPNYSSELNVNALLLGDSALYLCASSLELQETQYFGPGTRLLVL.

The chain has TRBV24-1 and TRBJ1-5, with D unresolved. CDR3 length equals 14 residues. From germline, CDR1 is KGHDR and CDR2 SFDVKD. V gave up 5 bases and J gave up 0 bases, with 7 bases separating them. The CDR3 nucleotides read TGTGCCACCAGTGGGGCCAGTAGCAATCAGCCCCAGCATTTT. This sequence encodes CATSGASSNQPQHF.

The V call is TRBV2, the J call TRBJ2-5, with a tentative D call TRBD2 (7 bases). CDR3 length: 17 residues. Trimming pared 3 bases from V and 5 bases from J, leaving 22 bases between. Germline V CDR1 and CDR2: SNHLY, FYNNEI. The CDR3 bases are TGTGCCAGCAGTGATTTACCGGCTGGGGGGGGCCGGGAGACCCAGTACTTC. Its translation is CASSDLPAGGGRETQYF.

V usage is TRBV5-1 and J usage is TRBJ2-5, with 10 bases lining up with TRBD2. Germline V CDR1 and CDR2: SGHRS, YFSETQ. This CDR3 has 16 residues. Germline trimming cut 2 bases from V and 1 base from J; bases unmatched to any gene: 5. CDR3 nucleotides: TGCGCCAGCAGCTTAGGGGCTAGCGGGGGCCAAGAGACCCAGTACTTC. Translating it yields CASSLGASGGQETQYF.

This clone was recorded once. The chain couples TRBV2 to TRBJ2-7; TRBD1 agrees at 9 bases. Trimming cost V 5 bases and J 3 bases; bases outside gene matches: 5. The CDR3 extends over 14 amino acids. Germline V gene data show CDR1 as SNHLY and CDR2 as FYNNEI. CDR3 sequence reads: CASSTGGGLYEQYF. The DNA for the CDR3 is TGTGCCAGCAGTACAGGGGGCGGCCTCTACGAGCAGTACTTC.

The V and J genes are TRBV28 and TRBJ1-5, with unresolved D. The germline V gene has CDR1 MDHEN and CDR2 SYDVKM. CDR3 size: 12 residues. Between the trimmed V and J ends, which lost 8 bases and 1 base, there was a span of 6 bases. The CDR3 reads CASRVSNQPQHF. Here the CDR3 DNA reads TGTGCCAGCCGGGTCAGCAATCAGCCCCAGCATTTT. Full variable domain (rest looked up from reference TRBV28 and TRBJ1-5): DVKVTQSSRYLVKRTGEKVFLECVQDMDHENMFWYRQDPGLGLRLIYFSYDVKMKEKGDIPEGYSVSREKKERFSLILESASTNQTSMYLCASRVSNQPQHFGDGTRLSIL.

The CDR3 region has the DNA TGTGCCAGCATGCGAGGGAGAACGGCCGACACCGGGGAGCTGTTTTTT. Translating gives CASMRGRTADTGELFF. V and J are TRBV2 and TRBJ2-2, with D perhaps matching TRBD2 (5 bases). Germline V gene sequence: CDR1 SNHLY, CDR2 FYNNEI. This CDR3 contains 16 residues. The V and J ends lost 7 bases and 3 bases respectively, with 18 bases between them.